The 26 T cell receptor beta chains given below trace back to one sample, sequenced in a study of shared clonotypes between healthy human individuals. Terminally differentiated effector memory CD45RA+ cells were left out of the naive CD8 fraction, which was CD45RO-negative and positively selected for CCR7. TCRdb keeps only in-frame clones here, not all; method: immunoSEQ multiplex PCR. The sample includes about 2.1 million clones, approximately 94% of them seen just once. Sequences were obtained from naive CD8+ T cells from PBMCs. The receptors were gathered from a young man in good health. Some clones in this sample may be carry-over from other donors' samples.

The chain has TRBV19 and TRBJ2-5; tentative D call: TRBD2 (6 bases). V gave up 5 bases and J gave up 0 bases, with 16 bases separating them. Germline V gene data show CDR1 as LNHDA and CDR2 as SQIVND (reference sequence). CDR3 length: 16 residues. Here the CDR3 DNA reads TGTGCCAGTAGTCAGGTTTGGGAGGACAACCAAGAGACCCAGTACTTC. Protein product: CASSQVWEDNQETQYF.

This chain uses TRBV28 with TRBJ2-6; TRBD2 matches 14 bases. Germline trimming cut 3 bases from V and 4 bases from J; bases unmatched to any gene: 5. Germline V gives CDR1 MDHEN, CDR2 SYDVKM. The CDR3 length is 18 residues. CDR3 sequence: CASSLGLAGVSGANVLTF. The CDR3 nucleotides are TGTGCCAGCAGTTTGGGACTAGCGGGAGTTTCGGGGGCCAACGTCCTGACTTTC.

The V call is TRBV5-4, the J call TRBJ2-1; no clear D. V gave up 2 bases and J gave up 8 bases, with 5 bases separating them. The CDR3 spans 11 residues. The germline V gene has CDR1 SGHNT and CDR2 YYREEE (reference sequence). Here the CDR3 DNA reads TGTGCCAGCAGCTTTTCCGATGAGCAGTTCTTC. Encoded protein: CASSFSDEQFF.

The chain uses TRBV5-1 and TRBJ2-1, with 7 bases aligning to TRBD1. Germline trimming cut 0 bases from V and 6 bases from J; bases unmatched to any gene: 9. CDR1 SGHRS and CDR2 YFSETQ come from the germline V gene. The length of the CDR3 is 16 residues. CDR3: CASSLGRDRVGNEQFF. CDR3 DNA: TGCGCCAGCAGCTTGGGCCGCGACAGGGTGGGCAATGAGCAGTTCTTC.

This chain links TRBV9 with TRBJ2-3; 7 bases fit TRBD1. This CDR3 spans 15 amino acids. With 0 bases clipped from V and 4 bases from J, the junction kept 5 bases outside the gene matches. The germline CDR1 and CDR2 sequences are SGDLS and YYNGEE. As DNA, the CDR3 is TGTGCCAGCAGCGTAGAGGGGGCCCCATCAGATACGCAGTATTTT. Translated, it gives CASSVEGAPSDTQYF. Combining the CDR3 with reference TRBV9 and TRBJ2-3 gives the whole variable domain DSGVTQTPKHLITATGQRVTLRCSPRSGDLSVYWYQQSLDQGLQFLIQYYNGEERAKGNILERFSAQQFPDLHSELNLSSLELGDSALYFCASSVEGAPSDTQYFGPGTRLTVL.

This sequence joins TRBV27 and TRBJ2-3; TRBD2 matches at 7 bases. This CDR3 has 14 residues. Germline values: CDR1 MNHEY, CDR2 SMNVEV (reference sequence). V shed 8 bases and J 6 bases; nucleotides not matched to a gene: 11. In DNA form, the CDR3 reads TGTGCCAGCGGGGAGGGAGGGTCGCAGGATACGCAGTATTTT. This encodes CASGEGGSQDTQYF.

The chain combines TRBV7-8 with TRBJ1-2; 7 bases match TRBD1. CDR3 length: 14 residues. With V trimmed by 4 bases and J by 10 bases, 12 bases remained unmatched. Germline loops: CDR1 SGHVS, CDR2 FQNEAQ. The CDR3 bases are TGTGCCAGCAGCTACCCGGGACAGCCTAGTACCTACACCTTC. Its translation is CASSYPGQPSTYTF.

The chain recombines TRBV6-5 with TRBJ2-2; D remains unclear. Germline-derived CDR1 and CDR2 are MNHEY and SVGAGI. There are 15 residues in the CDR3. Deletions cut 4 bases from V and 0 bases from J, with 9 bases between. The CDR3, as DNA: TGTGCCAGCAGTTTGGACCTCTCGAACACCGGGGAGCTGTTTTTT. Translation: CASSLDLSNTGELFF.

Notes on this clone: In the same sample, other DNA sequences code for this CDR3. V usage is TRBV19 and J usage is TRBJ2-7; D is tentatively TRBD1 or TRBD2 (5 bases each). This CDR3 spans 14 amino acids. Deletions cut 5 bases from V and 1 base from J, with 12 bases between. Germline V gives CDR1 LNHDA, CDR2 SQIVND (reference sequence). CDR3 sequence (DNA): TGTGCCAGTAGTCCACGGGACGGATCCTACGAGCAGTACTTC. Translation: CASSPRDGSYEQYF. Combining the CDR3 with reference TRBV19 and TRBJ2-7 gives the whole variable domain DGGITQSPKYLFRKEGQNVTLSCEQNLNHDAMYWYRQDPGQGLRLIYYSQIVNDFQKGDIAEGYSVSREKKESFPLTVTSAQKNPTAFYLCASSPRDGSYEQYFGPGTRLTVT.

The chain combines TRBV5-1 with TRBJ1-3; D is unresolved. Germline CDR1 and CDR2: SGHRS and YFSETQ. The CDR3 runs 15 residues. Deletions cut 0 bases from V and 4 bases from J, with 11 bases between. The CDR3 spells CASSLEAGVGNTIYF. DNA of the CDR3: TGCGCCAGCAGCTTGGAGGCGGGCGTCGGAAACACCATATATTTT.

The chain couples TRBV28 to TRBJ2-7, with 11 bases lining up with TRBD2. The CDR3 contains 18 residues. CDR1 and CDR2 from the germline V gene are MDHEN and SYDVKM. Trimming removed 3 bases from V and 0 bases from J; junction bases left unmatched: 10. CDR3 nucleotides: TGTGCCAGCAGTTTTCCTCCTAGCGGGAGGACCGACTCCTACGAGCAGTACTTC. Translating gives CASSFPPSGRTDSYEQYF.

The V call is TRBV30, the J call TRBJ2-7; 7 bases are a match to TRBD1. V shed 4 bases and J 4 bases; nucleotides not matched to a gene: 7. The CDR3 runs 13 residues. Looked up from germline, CDR1 is GTSNPN and CDR2 is SVGIG (reference sequence). The CDR3 DNA is TGTGCCTGGAAGGTACAGGGGTGGTACGAGCAGTACTTC. Protein: CAWKVQGWYEQYF.

The J gene is TRBJ1-5, the V gene TRBV28; D is uncertain. The germline V and J ends were trimmed by 2 bases and 1 base, with 9 bases remaining between them. The CDR3 extends over 15 amino acids. Germline V gene data show CDR1 as MDHEN and CDR2 as SYDVKM. The CDR3 reads CASSLITGSNQPQHF. CDR3 in DNA: TGTGCCAGCAGTTTAATAACCGGGAGCAATCAGCCCCAGCATTTT.

The rearrangement uses TRBV28 and TRBJ2-7; no reliable D call. CDR3 length equals 14 residues. The germline V and J ends were trimmed by 2 bases and 2 bases, with 10 bases remaining between them. Germline-derived CDR1 and CDR2 are MDHEN and SYDVKM. CDR3 loop: CASSLSQTPYEQYF. The CDR3 coding sequence is TGTGCCAGCAGTTTAAGCCAAACCCCCTACGAGCAGTACTTC.

This clone was picked up one time. The chain joins TRBV30 to TRBJ2-7; perhaps TRBD1 as D (5 bases). Trimming removed 0 bases from V and 3 bases from J, with 15 bases in between. The CDR3 is made up of 15 amino acids. From germline, CDR1 is GTSNPN and CDR2 SVGIG (reference sequence). This CDR3 is CAWSVRGRGYYEQYF. The CDR3 DNA sequence: TGTGCCTGGAGTGTAAGGGGAAGGGGCTACTACGAGCAGTACTTC. The variable domain in full, with the rest retrieved from reference TRBV30 and TRBJ2-7, is SQTIHQWPATLVQPVGSPLSLECTVEGTSNPNLYWYRQAAGRGLQLLFYSVGIGQISSEVPQNLSASRPQDRQFILSSKKLLLSDSGFYLCAWSVRGRGYYEQYFGPGTRLTVT.

The V and J genes are TRBV7-3 and TRBJ2-1; D perhaps matches TRBD1 (6 bases). In germline, CDR1 is SGHTA, CDR2 FQGTGA. Trimming took off 1 base at V and 7 bases at J, with 14 bases between the two ends. The CDR3 has 15 amino acids. CDR3 coding DNA: TGTGCCAGCAGCTTAAGGGGGACATTAATAAATGAGCAGTTCTTC. Encoded protein: CASSLRGTLINEQFF. Full variable domain (outside the CDR3, taken from reference TRBV7-3 and TRBJ2-1): GAGVSQTPSNKVTEKGKYVELRCDPISGHTALYWYRQSLGQGPEFLIYFQGTGAADDSGLPNDRFFAVRPEGSVSTLKIQRTERGDSAVYLCASSLRGTLINEQFFGPGTRLTVL.

V and J are TRBV11-2 and TRBJ1-1; possible D gene TRBD1, 5 bases. Looked up from germline, CDR1 is SGHAT and CDR2 is FQNNGV. There are 12 residues in the CDR3. V lost 4 bases and J lost 5, with 8 bases in between. The CDR3 DNA is TGTGCCAGCAGCTGGGGGAATACTGAAGCTTTCTTT. This translates into CASSWGNTEAFF.

This chain links TRBV27 with TRBJ2-5, with 9 bases matching TRBD2. The CDR3 runs to 16 residues. Per the germline V gene, CDR1 is MNHEY and CDR2 is SMNVEV (reference sequence). V was clipped by 5 bases and J by 4 bases; unmatched bases: 11. The CDR3 bases are TGTGCCAGCAGTGAAATTAGCGGGAGCGTTACAGAGACCCAGTACTTC. Protein: CASSEISGSVTETQYF.

The chain recombines TRBV9 with TRBJ2-1, with D tentatively TRBD1 (6 bases). Trimming stripped 1 base from V and 4 bases from J, with 15 bases between. Germline V gene sequence: CDR1 SGDLS, CDR2 YYNGEE. The CDR3 covers 16 residues. The DNA of the CDR3 is TGTGCCAGCAGCGTATCCTTGGGGGCGAAGTACAATGAGCAGTTCTTC. Encoded protein: CASSVSLGAKYNEQFF.

This clone came up once. The chain uses TRBV9 and TRBJ2-6; either TRBD1 or TRBD2 may fit D (5 bases each). V lost 0 bases, J lost 3 bases, and 16 bases lay in between. CDR1 and CDR2 (germline): SGDLS, YYNGEE. The CDR3 covers 18 residues. CDR3 loop: CASSVGGTSTGGANVLTF. The CDR3 DNA follows: TGTGCCAGCAGCGTAGGGGGGACCTCAACTGGTGGGGCCAACGTCCTGACTTTC.

The chain has TRBV2 and TRBJ1-3; D gene ambiguous. Germline loops: CDR1 SNHLY, CDR2 FYNNEI. V lost 7 bases, J lost 0 bases, and 16 bases lay in between. The length of the CDR3 is 16 residues. The CDR3 loop is CASKIGGESSGNTIYF. Here the CDR3 DNA reads TGTGCCAGCAAGATTGGCGGGGAATCCTCTGGAAACACCATATATTTT.

The chain carries TRBV7-8 and TRBJ2-2; D possibly corresponds to TRBD1 (5 bases). Germline loops: CDR1 SGHVS, CDR2 FQNEAQ. Trimming stripped 4 bases from V and 2 bases from J, with 14 bases between. The CDR3 loop spans 16 amino acids. The DNA for the CDR3 is TGTGCCAGCAGCTCTATACAGACAGTTAACACCGGGGAGCTGTTTTTT. Translated, it gives CASSSIQTVNTGELFF. The whole variable domain, filled in from reference TRBV7-8 and TRBJ2-2, reads GAGVSQSPRYKVAKRGQDVALRCDPISGHVSLFWYQQALGQGPEFLTYFQNEAQLDKSGLPSDRFFAERPEGSVSTLKIQRTQQEDSAVYLCASSSIQTVNTGELFFGEGSRLTVL.

For this clone: Other DNA sequences in the sample encode the same CDR3. The gene calls are TRBV27 and TRBJ2-7, with a tentative D call TRBD2 (5 bases). The germline V and J ends were trimmed by 2 bases and 4 bases, with 9 bases remaining between them. This CDR3 has 13 amino acids. Germline CDR1 reads MNHEY; CDR2 reads SMNVEV (reference sequence). CDR3 residues: CASSLESGYEQYF. In nucleotides, the CDR3 is TGTGCCAGCAGTTTAGAGAGCGGATACGAGCAGTACTTC.

This chain connects TRBV7-9 to TRBJ1-3, with D perhaps TRBD1 (5 bases). Germline V lookup: CDR1 SEHNR, CDR2 FQNEAQ (reference sequence). This CDR3 spans 16 amino acids. V lost 5 bases and J lost 0, with 14 bases in between. The CDR3 here is CASSPRDGISGNTIYF. CDR3 coding DNA: TGTGCCAGCAGCCCCCGGGACGGAATCTCTGGAAACACCATATATTTT. Complete variable domain (other parts from reference TRBV7-9 and TRBJ1-3): DTGVSQNPRHKITKRGQNVTFRCDPISEHNRLYWYRQTLGQGPEFLTYFQNEAQLEKSRLLSDRFSAERPKGSFSTLEIQRTEQGDSAMYLCASSPRDGISGNTIYFGEGSWLTVV.

The CDR3: CASSLFSRTTNEKLFF. Here the CDR3 DNA reads TGTGCCAGCAGTTTATTCTCCAGAACAACTAATGAAAAACTGTTTTTT. This chain links TRBV28 with TRBJ1-4; D gene unclear. Germline V gene lookup returns CDR1 MDHEN and CDR2 SYDVKM. The CDR3 is 16 residues long. The V and J ends lost 1 base and 0 bases respectively, with 9 bases between them.

The chain couples TRBV29-1 to TRBJ2-6, with D possibly TRBD1 on 5 matching bases. V dropped 4 bases and J dropped 4 bases, with 14 bases sitting between them. The CDR3 has 15 residues. Germline V CDR1 and CDR2: SQVTM, ANQGSEA. The CDR3 DNA is TGCAGCGTTGCGGTTTGGGGCCCGGGGGCCAACGTCCTGACTTTC. This translates into CSVAVWGPGANVLTF.